The clone carrying this T cell receptor (beta chain) showed up just a few times. No antigen is known for it. Here immunoSEQ multiplex PCR was the method, and the copy in TCRdb shows in-frame clones only, minus some. Of approximately 39,000 clones in the sample, 80% to 85% are singletons; the top ten hold around a fifth. This sample was included in a study of OX40 agonist ivuxolimab in advanced cancers. Study-level background: Across the patients, intravenous ivuxolimab was delivered every 2 weeks at 0.01 to 10 mg/kg. The dose-escalation group included hepatocellular carcinoma, melanoma, renal cell carcinoma and head and neck cancer. Study observations and caveats: Some patients without response likewise showed low normalized clonal expansion. In general, CD8+ T cells held more expanded clones than CD4+ did, on average.

The CDR3 is 14 amino acids. Trimming stripped 3 bases from V and 6 bases from J, with 11 bases between. Germline V gives CDR1 SGHVS, CDR2 FQNEAQ. The sample was CD4+ or CD8+ T cells sorted from blood, taken in a trial of the OX40 agonist ivuxolimab. The chain combines TRBV7-8 with TRBJ2-2; a possible D gene is TRBD2 (6 bases). This receptor was identified in an adult with an advanced solid tumor such as melanoma, head and neck, liver or kidney cancer. CDR3 nucleotides: TGTGCCAGCAGCTTGACTCCGGGGGCCGGGGAGCTGTTTTTT. This encodes CASSLTPGAGELFF.